A single sample gave rise to the 32 T cell receptor beta chains below, sequenced in a study of blood T cells in healthy people across ages. Next came a second PCR, run for about 7 to 12 cycles, which used a sample-barcoded 5' primer along with a J-beta primer mix. TCRdb recomputed calls from the 5' RACE reads with MiXCR, one row per CDR3 protein. Of about 780,000 distinct CDR3 sequences in the sample, more than 25% were seen once. These data also formed part of another study, on T cells of mothers and their children.

The sample comprised blood. The receptors here all came from a boy younger than 18 in good health.

The V gene is TRBV28, the J gene TRBJ2-3; D remains ambiguous. The germline V and J ends were trimmed by 5 bases and 2 bases, with 8 bases remaining between them. The CDR3 is 13 amino acids. The germline gives CDR1 MDHEN, CDR2 SYDVKM. The CDR3 coding sequence is TGTGCCAGCAGTACAGACACCACAGATACGCAGTATTTT. Amino acids: CASSTDTTDTQYF.

V usage is TRBV7-9 and J usage is TRBJ1-3; D uncertain. Germline V gives CDR1 SEHNR, CDR2 FQNEAQ (reference sequence). The V end was cut by 3 bases, the J end by 4 bases, with 13 bases between. The CDR3 loop spans 15 amino acids. CDR3 bases: TGTGCCAGCAGCTTCCTTGGTCCCCACGGAAACACCATATATTTT. It codes for CASSFLGPHGNTIYF.

Written as DNA, the CDR3 is TGTGCCAGCAGTTACTCGACCGGAGGGGTGCGGGAGCAGTACTTC. This encodes CASSYSTGGVREQYF. The chain carries TRBV6-2 or TRBV6-3 and TRBJ2-7; a possible D gene is TRBD2 (6 bases). Germline V lookup: CDR1 MNHEY, CDR2 SVGEGT. V shed 0 bases and J shed 7 bases, with 16 bases lying between them. There are 15 residues in the CDR3.

J is TRBJ2-1 and V is TRBV28; possibly TRBD1 or TRBD2 for D (5 bases each). The V gene lost 4 bases and the J gene lost 3 bases, with 22 bases spanning the gap. The CDR3 loop spans 18 amino acids. CDR1 MDHEN and CDR2 SYDVKM come from the germline V gene. The CDR3 reads CASSSPGQTSAVYNEQFF. The CDR3 bases are TGTGCCAGCAGTTCCCCGGGGCAAACCTCCGCCGTCTACAATGAGCAGTTCTTC.

The V call is TRBV6-6, the J call TRBJ2-7; 10 positions agree with TRBD1. The CDR3 is 15 amino acids. The V segment lost 5 bases and the J segment 3 bases; nucleotides outside the gene matches: 7. Germline V gene sequence: CDR1 MNHNY, CDR2 SVGAGI (reference sequence). The CDR3 loop reads CASSGFGQGDYEQYF. In DNA form, the CDR3 reads TGTGCCAGCAGTGGCTTCGGACAGGGGGACTACGAGCAGTACTTC.

This clonotype was found a few times. V gene TRBV7-9 combines with J gene TRBJ1-2; D gene unclear. Germline CDR1 is SEHNR and CDR2 is FQNEAQ (reference sequence). The germline V and J ends were trimmed by 5 bases and 4 bases, with 20 bases remaining between them. The CDR3 totals 16 residues. For the CDR3, the DNA is TGTGCCAGCAGCCCGGGCCAACGCGTGTTTGGCTATGGCTACACCTTC. This codes for CASSPGQRVFGYGYTF.

The chain has TRBV6-5 and TRBJ1-1, with D unclear. This CDR3 spans 15 amino acids. Trimming pared 8 bases from V and 7 bases from J, leaving 23 bases between. The germline CDR1 and CDR2 sequences are MNHEY and SVGAGI. This chain's CDR3 is CASLAQASGVGEAFF. The DNA for the CDR3 is TGTGCCAGCCTAGCCCAGGCGTCTGGGGTGGGTGAAGCTTTCTTT.

This clonotype was detected only a few times. This chain joins TRBV5-1 and TRBJ2-6; 7 nucleotides agree with TRBD1. J was trimmed by 2 bases and V by 8 bases; bases with no gene match: 10. The CDR3 has 16 residues. Per the germline V gene, CDR1 is SGHRS and CDR2 is YFSETQ. This chain's CDR3 is CASTGARPAGANVLTF. The CDR3 nucleotides read TGCGCCAGTACAGGGGCGCGGCCCGCTGGGGCCAACGTCCTGACTTTC.

This clonotype came up once. This chain joins TRBV12-3 or TRBV12-4 and TRBJ2-5; possible D gene TRBD2, 6 bases. The J call is in doubt because the DNA end fits TRBJ2-7 better. The CDR3 sequence is 14 residues long. This CDR3 reads CASSLRLGGTEQYF. CDR3 nucleotides: TGTGCCAGCAGTTTACGGCTGGGGGGTACCGAGCAGTACTTC.

The chain recombines TRBV7-2 with TRBJ1-5, with D tentatively TRBD1 (6 bases). Per the germline V gene, CDR1 is SGHTA and CDR2 is FQGNSA. The CDR3 sequence is 17 residues long. Trimming stripped 2 bases from V and 0 bases from J, with 14 bases between. Written as DNA, the CDR3 is TGTGCCAGCAGCTTACGGGGGGGCGGACTTAGCAATCAGCCCCAGCATTTT. The encoded protein is CASSLRGGGLSNQPQHF. Drawing the rest from reference TRBV7-2 and TRBJ1-5, the complete variable domain is GAGVSQSPSNKVTEKGKDVELRCDPISGHTALYWYRQSLGQGLEFLIYFQGNSAPDKSGLPSDRFSAERTGGSVSTLTIQRTQQEDSAVYLCASSLRGGGLSNQPQHFGDGTRLSIL.

This clonotype was found a few times. V is TRBV11-2 and J is TRBJ1-2; D unclear. This CDR3 comprises 19 residues. V was clipped by 5 bases and J by 4 bases, with 29 bases between them. From germline, CDR1 is SGHAT and CDR2 FQNNGV. The CDR3 region has the DNA TGTGCCAGCAGCCCCGCTACGGGAAGAGGGTCCATTAGTTCCTATGGCTACACCTTC. This gives the protein CASSPATGRGSISSYGYTF.

The chain recombines TRBV6-5 with TRBJ1-2; weak D call: TRBD1 (5 bases). The CDR3 runs to 16 residues. Trimming took 2 bases from V and 4 from J, leaving 17 bases between them. Germline V gene lookup returns CDR1 MNHEY and CDR2 SVGAGI. The CDR3 loop reads CASSYALQDTPYGYTF. In DNA, the CDR3 is TGTGCCAGCAGTTACGCTTTACAGGATACGCCCTATGGCTACACCTTC.

The rearrangement joins TRBV12-3 or TRBV12-4 to TRBJ1-1, with D uncertain. The CDR3 contains 13 residues. The ends were cut back, 10 bases at V and 1 base at J, with 13 bases in the middle. In DNA form, the CDR3 reads TGTGCCACCTACTATCACAGGAACACTGAAGCTTTCTTT. It specifies CATYYHRNTEAFF.

There are many counts of this clonotype. V gene TRBV29-1 combines with J gene TRBJ2-3, with 8 nucleotides matching TRBD2. Looked up from germline, CDR1 is SQVTM and CDR2 is ANQGSEA. The CDR3 consists of 13 residues. J gave up 6 bases and V 6 bases, and 8 bases lay outside the gene matches. The DNA for the CDR3 is TGCAGCGTGACGGGGGGGGCAAGGGATACGCAGTATTTT. Translated, it gives CSVTGGARDTQYF.

The J gene is TRBJ2-7, the V gene TRBV2; D is perhaps TRBD1 or TRBD2 (5 bases each). V gave up 2 bases and J gave up 8 bases, with 7 bases separating them. Germline V gives CDR1 SNHLY, CDR2 FYNNEI. This CDR3 has 11 amino acids. CDR3 DNA sequence: TGTGCCAGCAGTGAACGGGACCAGCAGTACTTC. It encodes CASSERDQQYF. The full variable domain, with the rest looked up from reference TRBV2 and TRBJ2-7, is EPEVTQTPSHQVTQMGQEVILRCVPISNHLYFYWYRQILGQKVEFLVSFYNNEISEKSEIFDDQFSVERPDGSNFTLKIRSTKLEDSAMYFCASSERDQQYFGPGTRLTVT.

This clonotype appeared a few times. The chain carries TRBV2 and TRBJ1-5, with TRBD1 matching over 8 bases. Germline CDR1 SNHLY, CDR2 FYNNEI. CDR3 length: 16 residues. J lost 6 bases, V lost 2 bases, and 9 bases had no gene match. Here the CDR3 DNA reads TGTGCCAGCAGTGAACAGGGGGCTTGGTTGGGTCAGCCCCAGCATTTT. Protein sequence: CASSEQGAWLGQPQHF.

This clonotype has only a few counts. The V gene is TRBV13, the J gene TRBJ1-1; D unresolved. There are 14 residues in the CDR3. Germline-derived CDR1 and CDR2 are PRHDT and FYEKMQ (reference sequence). The V end lost 3 bases, the J end lost 2 bases, and 10 bases lay between the germline ends. CDR3 region: CASSFGFPNTEAFF. CDR3 coding DNA: TGTGCCAGCAGCTTTGGATTCCCCAACACTGAAGCTTTCTTT.

The chain uses TRBV2 and TRBJ2-7; 11 bases match TRBD1. This CDR3 spans 14 amino acids. The V gene end was trimmed by 6 bases and the J gene end by 4 bases; junction bases not matched to a gene: 5. Germline V gene lookup returns CDR1 SNHLY and CDR2 FYNNEI. As DNA, the CDR3 is TGTGCCAGCAGAGCCGGGACAGGGGGGTACGAGCAGTACTTC. The encoded protein is CASRAGTGGYEQYF.

There are a few counts of this clonotype. The CDR3 reads CSAGLTDTQYF. The CDR3 DNA is TGCAGTGCTGGGCTTACAGATACGCAGTATTTT. The chain combines TRBV20-1 with TRBJ2-3; D is unresolved. This CDR3 region has 11 residues. Looked up from germline, CDR1 is DFQATT and CDR2 is SNEGSKA (reference sequence). With 5 bases removed from V and 3 bases from J, the gap between germline ends came to 6 bases.

This clonotype was recorded a few times. This rearrangement joins TRBV4-1 to TRBJ2-1; D remains unclear. The V end was cut by 5 bases, the J end by 9 bases, with 8 bases between. The CDR3 is 11 residues long. Germline V CDR1 and CDR2: MGHRA, YSYEKL. The CDR3 nucleotides are TGCGCCAGCAGCTTCCCGGGTGAGCAGTTCTTC. Its translation: CASSFPGEQFF.

In its sample, this clonotype was seen a few times. The V gene is TRBV18, the J gene TRBJ2-5, with 8 bases identical to TRBD1. The germline V gene has CDR1 KGHSH and CDR2 LQKENI. V lost 5 bases to trimming and J lost 1 base; unmatched junction nucleotides: 12. The CDR3 consists of 17 residues. The CDR3 DNA reads as TGTGCCAGCTCAGGGGATTGGTGGACAGGGAGCCAAGAGACCCAGTACTTC. It encodes CASSGDWWTGSQETQYF.

The V and J genes are TRBV20-1 and TRBJ2-7, with 11 nucleotides matching TRBD1. The CDR3 runs 14 residues. The trim removed 4 bases at V and 7 bases at J, leaving 9 bases unmatched. Per the germline V gene, CDR1 is DFQATT and CDR2 is SNEGSKA (reference sequence). In DNA form, the CDR3 reads TGCAGTGCTACAGATGGACAGGGGGCCGAGGAGCAGTACTTC. Its translation is CSATDGQGAEEQYF.

This clonotype was detected only a few times. The gene calls are TRBV9 and TRBJ1-2; D is perhaps TRBD1 (5 bases). Germline assignment: CDR1 SGDLS and CDR2 YYNGEE. The germline V and J ends were trimmed by 4 bases and 4 bases, with 11 bases remaining between them. The CDR3 is 13 residues long. The CDR3, as DNA: TGTGCCAGCAGCCCCGGGACCACCTATGGCTACACCTTC. It translates to CASSPGTTYGYTF.

V gene TRBV5-1 combines with J gene TRBJ2-5; 8 bases match TRBD2. The CDR3 has 16 amino acids. CDR1 SGHRS and CDR2 YFSETQ come from the germline V gene. V lost 4 bases to trimming and J lost 4 bases; unmatched junction nucleotides: 12. CDR3 amino acids: CASSLSPGLGLETQYF. CDR3 DNA sequence: TGCGCCAGCAGCCTCTCCCCGGGACTAGGATTAGAGACCCAGTACTTC.

This clonotype was detected only a few times. The genes are TRBV28 and TRBJ2-7, with 7 bases lining up with TRBD1. Germline values: CDR1 MDHEN, CDR2 SYDVKM. The CDR3 contains 13 residues. V gave up 6 bases and J gave up 5 bases; unmatched junction bases: 7. CDR3 in DNA: TGTGCCAGCAGCCGGGGACAGAGCGACGAGCAGTACTTC. Residues: CASSRGQSDEQYF.

CDR3 DNA sequence: TGTGCCAGCAGTTACTCGATTCCAGGACAGAATCAGCCCCAGCATTTT. Translated, it gives CASSYSIPGQNQPQHF. V usage is TRBV6-5 and J usage is TRBJ1-5; D possibly corresponds to TRBD1 (6 bases). This CDR3 spans 16 amino acids. The ends were cut back, 0 bases at V and 4 bases at J, with 13 bases in the middle. Germline CDR1 is MNHEY and CDR2 is SVGAGI.

The genes are TRBV5-1 and TRBJ2-5; D remains unclear. V lost 1 base to trimming and J lost 5 bases, with 12 bases between them. Germline loops: CDR1 SGHRS, CDR2 YFSETQ. The CDR3 extends over 14 amino acids. The DNA of the CDR3 is TGCGCCAGCAGCTTGTGGCCCTCGGGTGAGACCCAGTACTTC. It translates to CASSLWPSGETQYF.

V gene TRBV5-1 combines with J gene TRBJ2-3, with 7 positions matching TRBD1. The CDR3 length is 14 residues. CDR1 and CDR2 from the germline V gene are SGHRS and YFSETQ. V was pared by 2 bases and J by 2 bases, with 2 bases of the junction left unmatched. CDR3 sequence: CASSFEGATDTQYF. The CDR3 region has the DNA TGCGCCAGCAGCTTTGAGGGGGCCACAGATACGCAGTATTTT.

This clonotype was seen at least ten times. The gene calls are TRBV7-9 and TRBJ2-1; no clear D. The CDR3 runs 11 residues. Trimming stripped 6 bases from V and 9 bases from J, with 9 bases between. Germline V gene lookup returns CDR1 SEHNR and CDR2 FQNEAQ (reference sequence). The CDR3 coding sequence is TGTGCCAGCAGTTTACTGGGTGAGCAGTTCTTC. Translating it yields CASSLLGEQFF. Based on the CDR3 plus reference TRBV7-9 and TRBJ2-1, the full variable domain is DTGVSQNPRHKITKRGQNVTFRCDPISEHNRLYWYRQTLGQGPEFLTYFQNEAQLEKSRLLSDRFSAERPKGSFSTLEIQRTEQGDSAMYLCASSLLGEQFFGPGTRLTVL.

There are a few counts of this clonotype. This chain links TRBV5-1 with TRBJ2-7; 7 bases match TRBD1. Losses at the gene ends were 4 bases for V and 2 bases for J; bases not matched to a gene: 15. This CDR3 comprises 17 residues. From germline, CDR1 is SGHRS and CDR2 YFSETQ. The CDR3 protein is CASSLHAGTEIPYEQYF. The CDR3 nucleotides are TGCGCCAGCAGCCTACATGCCGGGACAGAAATTCCCTACGAGCAGTACTTC.

This sequence joins TRBV3-1 and TRBJ2-1; 9 nucleotides line up with TRBD1. The J call is uncertain, as TRBJ2-5 better fits the DNA end. The CDR3 sequence is 15 residues long. CDR1 is LGHDT, CDR2 YNNKEL, per germline (reference sequence). In DNA form, the CDR3 reads TGTGCCAGCAGCATCCGGGGACAGGGATTTGAGACCCAGTACTTC. Its translation: CASSIRGQGFETQYF.

This clonotype was counted only a few times. The chain combines TRBV11-2 with TRBJ1-6; no clear D gene. The V end lost 1 base, the J end lost 3 bases, and 10 bases lay between the germline ends. CDR3 size: 16 residues. Germline lookup yields CDR1 SGHAT and CDR2 FQNNGV. DNA of the CDR3: TGTGCCAGCAGCTTAGTTCCAGATAACTATAATTCACCCCTCCACTTT. Amino acid sequence: CASSLVPDNYNSPLHF.